The source of this T cell receptor beta chain is a study of T cell responses to AZD1222 COVID-19 vaccine. This clone was detected once. The antigen remains unidentified. Germline assignment: CDR1 LGHNA and CDR2 YSLEER. This CDR3 comprises 15 residues. Trimming cost V 3 bases and J 4 bases; bases outside gene matches: 6. Second-dose timings of about 4 or about 12 weeks were pooled. General observations from the study: Recipients of AZD1222 seropositive at baseline numbered only 6 or 7. With two AZD1222 doses given, Spike-specific TCR breadth and depth both rose. Mostly white British, mostly female donors; authors suggested clonal diversity may be underestimated.

TCRdb's copy holds only in-frame clones and misses some; the assay was immunoSEQ multiplex PCR. The profile shows roughly 170,000 clones, roughly 94% of them singletons. This sequence was found in an adult who received the AZD1222 COVID-19 vaccine. Source: peripheral blood, taken 28 days after the second AZD1222 dose. V gene TRBV4-3 combines with J gene TRBJ1-5; 7 bases map to TRBD1. CDR3 in amino acids: CASSQVTGSNQPQHF. The DNA for the CDR3 is TGCGCCAGCAGCCAGGTGACAGGGAGTAATCAGCCCCAGCATTTT.